The source of this TCR beta chain is a study of Ad26.COV2.S vaccination and SARS-CoV-2 variants. As for the study in general: In the COV1001 trial, the donor was in the Ad26.COV2.S arm.

TCRdb's copy holds only in-frame clones and misses some; the assay was immunoSEQ multiplex PCR. The sample consists of about 410,000 clones, about nine tenths of them appearing once. Trimming shortened V by 0 bases and J by 6 bases, and 11 bases separated the two germline ends. Per germline, CDR1 LGHDT and CDR2 YNNKEL (reference sequence). The CDR3 runs 14 residues. Stated treatment: about 20 received Ad26.COV2.S at low or high dose, single or two shots; about five received placebo; per-sample allocation not given. Sampling was done on day 63 after the first vaccine or placebo injection. In the vaccine, an Ad26 vector expressed the SARS-CoV-2 spike of the Wuhan strain. This clone came up once. As yet, its antigen is unknown. Findings of the study overall: Participants in the vaccine arm had higher spike-specific TCR breadth; placebo recipients had lower. Reportedly, after vaccination the spike-specific CD8+ and CD4+ T cell responses displayed substantial breadth.

The sequencing used peripheral blood, collected in a trial of Ad26.COV2.S vaccine versus placebo. The sequence derives from a person aged 18-60 years who received the Ad26.COV2.S COVID-19 vaccine or a placebo. The chain has TRBV3-1 (or the pseudogene TRBV3-2) and TRBJ1-2; D is unclear. The chain's CDR3 is CASSQDPGMDGYTF. CDR3 in DNA: TGTGCCAGCAGCCAAGATCCGGGTATGGATGGCTACACCTTC.